The 23 T cell receptor beta chains below all came from one sample that was sequenced in a study of sequential checkpoint blockade in melanoma. Clones were sequenced by immunoSEQ multiplex PCR, and TCRdb holds only the in-frame ones, with some missing. This sample has about 29,000 clones, with 60% to 80% found just once. Described treatment: randomized to nivolumab then ipilimumab (arm A) or the reverse (arm B). The sample consisted of CD8+ T cells sorted from blood (inferred from file names), taken from a patient given nivolumab and ipilimumab in sequence. These receptors came from a human donor with melanoma.

This chain uses TRBV6-1 with TRBJ1-2; weak D call: TRBD1 (6 bases). V lost 3 bases, J lost 5 bases, and 19 bases lay in between. Germline V gives CDR1 MNHNS, CDR2 SASEGT. The CDR3 contains 16 residues. CDR3 DNA sequence: TGTGCCAGCAGTGAGCCGGGGACACCAGGACGATATGGCTACACCTTC. Protein sequence: CASSEPGTPGRYGYTF.

The J gene is TRBJ2-7, the V gene TRBV7-9, with D tentatively TRBD1 (5 bases). CDR3 length: 16 residues. CDR1 is SEHNR and CDR2 is FQNEAQ in the germline V gene (reference sequence). Trimming pared 0 bases from V and 4 bases from J, leaving 16 bases between. The CDR3 nucleotides are TGTGCCAGCAGCTTAGCGGGGCGGCCTCGTGGTTACGAGCAGTACTTC. Its translation is CASSLAGRPRGYEQYF.

This clone was recorded only once. CDR3 bases: TGTGCCAGCAGCGTAGGCGGGAGGGCCCGGTTACTGTTCTTC. Residues: CASSVGGRARLLFF. The chain couples TRBV9 to TRBJ2-1, with 9 bases identical to TRBD2. From germline, CDR1 is SGDLS and CDR2 YYNGEE. V was clipped by 0 bases and J by 15 bases; unmatched bases: 10. The CDR3 loop spans 14 amino acids.

The chain is built from TRBV29-1 and TRBJ2-4; possible D gene TRBD1, 8 bases. This CDR3 comprises 12 residues. Trimming took off 6 bases at V and 9 bases at J, with 15 bases between the two ends. CDR1 is SQVTM and CDR2 is ANQGSEA in the germline V gene. CDR3 coding DNA: TGCAGCGTCGCGACAGGGGAGGGCATTCAGTACTTC. This sequence encodes CSVATGEGIQYF.

V is TRBV7-8 and J is TRBJ2-2; TRBD1 matches 9 bases. The germline gives CDR1 SGHVS, CDR2 FQNEAQ. The V and J ends lost 2 bases and 4 bases, in that order; junction bases with no gene match: 2. The CDR3 covers 15 residues. The DNA of the CDR3 is TGTGCCAGCAGCTTACAGGACAGGGGCACCGGGGAGCTGTTTTTT. Translating gives CASSLQDRGTGELFF.

The chain recombines TRBV29-1 with TRBJ1-1; 10 bases align to TRBD1. The CDR3 totals 12 residues. J gave up 4 bases and V 7 bases, and 3 bases lay outside the gene matches. Germline loops: CDR1 SQVTM, CDR2 ANQGSEA. CDR3 nucleotides: TGCAGCGCCCGGGACAGGGGCACTGAAGCTTTCTTT. Its protein product is CSARDRGTEAFF. The complete variable domain, with remaining parts taken from reference TRBV29-1 and TRBJ1-1, reads SAVISQKPSRDICQRGTSLTIQCQVDSQVTMMFWYRQQPGQSLTLIATANQGSEATYESGFVIDKFPISRPNLTFSTLTVSNMSPEDSSIYLCSARDRGTEAFFGQGTRLTVV.

The CDR3 spells CASSIGQGAYYGYTF. In DNA, the CDR3 is TGTGCCAGTAGTATAGGACAGGGGGCTTACTATGGCTACACCTTC. The J gene is TRBJ1-2, the V gene TRBV19; 10 positions match TRBD1. The trim removed 1 base at V and 3 bases at J, leaving 2 bases unmatched. The CDR3 consists of 15 residues. The germline gives CDR1 LNHDA, CDR2 SQIVND (reference sequence).

V gene TRBV7-9 combines with J gene TRBJ1-2; TRBD1 is a possible D gene (6 bases). The CDR3 has 13 amino acids. The V gene lost 5 bases and the J gene lost 8 bases, with 15 bases spanning the gap. Germline assignment: CDR1 SEHNR and CDR2 FQNEAQ (reference sequence). The chain's CDR3 is CASSPPGGRGYTF. For the CDR3, the DNA is TGTGCCAGCAGCCCCCCGGGGGGCCGGGGCTACACCTTC.

In regard to this clone: Other DNA sequences from this sample encode an identical CDR3 as well. This chain joins TRBV27 and TRBJ2-7; 7 nucleotides agree with TRBD2. V was clipped by 3 bases and J by 2 bases; unmatched bases: 4. The CDR3 contains 14 residues. Germline assignment: CDR1 MNHEY and CDR2 SMNVEV (reference sequence). The CDR3 sequence: CASSLGGGPYEQYF. The CDR3 DNA is TGTGCCAGCAGTTTGGGCGGGGGACCCTACGAGCAGTACTTC.

The chain employs TRBV12-5 and TRBJ2-5, with D tentatively TRBD2 (5 bases). The V gene lost 9 bases and the J gene lost 4 bases, with 24 bases spanning the gap. Germline V lookup: CDR1 LGHNT, CDR2 FRNRAP. There are 16 residues in the CDR3. CDR3 nucleotide sequence: TGTGCTAGCCCGGCCCGTCGAATCGGGGTAGGAGAGACCCAGTACTTC. Protein sequence: CASPARRIGVGETQYF.

The chain joins TRBV7-9 to TRBJ2-7, with D maybe TRBD2 (5 bases). With 7 bases removed from V and 3 bases from J, the gap between germline ends came to 16 bases. This CDR3 is 14 amino acids long. Germline CDR1 reads SEHNR; CDR2 reads FQNEAQ (reference sequence). The CDR3 reads CASTLGSTLYEQYF. CDR3 in DNA: TGTGCCAGCACCCTAGGGAGTACCCTCTACGAGCAGTACTTC.

This chain joins TRBV13 and TRBJ2-4; D may be TRBD2 (7 bases). The CDR3 runs 16 residues. CDR1 and CDR2 (germline): PRHDT, FYEKMQ (reference sequence). Trimming pared 6 bases from V and 4 bases from J, leaving 19 bases between. In nucleotides, the CDR3 is TGTGCCAGCAGTCACCGGTTAGGGGGGGAGAAAAACATTCAGTACTTC. Translating it yields CASSHRLGGEKNIQYF.

V and J are TRBV9 and TRBJ2-7, with 13 bases identical to TRBD2. The CDR3 sequence is 14 residues long. V lost 4 bases, J lost 6 bases, and 4 bases stayed unmatched. The germline V gene has CDR1 SGDLS and CDR2 YYNGEE. For the CDR3, the DNA is TGTGCCAGCAGCACTAGCGGGGGGGCCGCCGAGCAGTACTTC. It encodes CASSTSGGAAEQYF.

This chain joins TRBV25-1 and TRBJ1-2; D remains unclear. V dropped 0 bases and J dropped 4 bases, with 12 bases sitting between them. The CDR3 sequence is 15 residues long. Germline-derived CDR1 and CDR2 are MGHDK and SYGVNS. CDR3 residues: CASSEYIGGVYGYTF. The CDR3 region has the DNA TGTGCCAGCAGTGAATATATAGGTGGAGTCTATGGCTACACCTTC.

The chain carries TRBV27 and TRBJ1-2, with 8 nucleotides matching TRBD1. V gave up 5 bases and J gave up 8 bases; unmatched junction bases: 13. CDR3 length equals 15 residues. Germline CDR1 and CDR2: MNHEY and SMNVEV (reference sequence). For the CDR3, the DNA is TGTGCCAGCAGTCAATCGAGGGACAGGCGTCGGGGCTACACCTTC. Residues: CASSQSRDRRRGYTF.

The CDR3 DNA reads as TGCGCCAGCAGCCAAAACAGGGGGTCCCTCTATGGCTACACCTTC. Protein product: CASSQNRGSLYGYTF. The rearrangement uses TRBV4-3 and TRBJ1-2; 8 bases map to TRBD1. The CDR3 has 15 residues. Germline V lookup: CDR1 LGHNA, CDR2 YSLEER. With 2 bases clipped from V and 4 bases from J, the junction kept 6 bases outside the gene matches.

V usage is TRBV10-1 and J usage is TRBJ2-5; maybe TRBD2 (6 bases). The CDR3 has 15 residues. V was cut by 5 bases and J by 1 base, with 14 bases left in between. Germline V gives CDR1 WNHNN, CDR2 SYGVQD (reference sequence). CDR3 sequence: CASSSNGTFQETQYF. The DNA for the CDR3 is TGCGCCAGCAGTAGCAACGGGACTTTCCAAGAGACCCAGTACTTC.

This chain connects TRBV7-9 to TRBJ1-4, with 9 bases that match TRBD1. The V segment lost 4 bases and the J segment 5 bases; nucleotides outside the gene matches: 2. This CDR3 contains 14 residues. The V gene's germline CDR1 is SEHNR and CDR2 FQNEAQ (reference sequence). The CDR3 DNA follows: TGTGCCAGCAGCTCGGGACAGGGAAATGAAAAACTGTTTTTT. This codes for CASSSGQGNEKLFF.

By sample share, this clone is medium-sized (0.01 to 0.1%). The rearrangement links TRBV28 to TRBJ2-7; 10 bases fit TRBD2. This CDR3 is built from 15 residues. J gave up 2 bases and V 6 bases, and 7 bases lay outside the gene matches. Germline loops: CDR1 MDHEN, CDR2 SYDVKM. CDR3 in amino acids: CASRLTSGRTYEQYF. The CDR3, as DNA: TGTGCCAGCAGGCTGACTAGCGGGCGAACCTACGAGCAGTACTTC. Based on the CDR3 plus reference TRBV28 and TRBJ2-7, the full variable domain is DVKVTQSSRYLVKRTGEKVFLECVQDMDHENMFWYRQDPGLGLRLIYFSYDVKMKEKGDIPEGYSVSREKKERFSLILESASTNQTSMYLCASRLTSGRTYEQYFGPGTRLTVT.

The chain uses TRBV7-9 and TRBJ1-2; perhaps TRBD1 as D (6 bases). V lost 7 bases and J 7 bases, leaving 19 bases between the germline ends. Germline CDR1 and CDR2: SEHNR and FQNEAQ (reference sequence). The CDR3 runs 14 residues. The CDR3 here is CASTYRDASSGYTF. The CDR3 nucleotides are TGTGCCAGCACGTACAGGGATGCCTCGAGTGGCTACACCTTC.

Only a few counts were recorded for this clone. This rearrangement joins TRBV4-1 to TRBJ1-1; TRBD1 might be the D (6 bases). The CDR3 runs to 15 residues. CDR1 is MGHRA, CDR2 YSYEKL, per germline. Trimming stripped 0 bases from V and 1 base from J, with 9 bases between. In DNA, the CDR3 is TGCGCCAGCAGCCAAGATAACAGGGCGAACACTGAAGCTTTCTTT. As protein: CASSQDNRANTEAFF.

The J gene is TRBJ2-2, the V gene TRBV28; 10 bases line up with TRBD1. This CDR3 is built from 15 residues. Unmatched junction bases numbered 4, after V lost 5 bases and J lost 4 bases. CDR1 and CDR2 (germline): MDHEN, SYDVKM. The CDR3 protein is CASSLTGGSTGELFF. The CDR3 DNA reads TGTGCCAGCAGTCTGACAGGGGGCAGCACCGGGGAGCTGTTTTTT.

V gene TRBV7-9 combines with J gene TRBJ1-5, with a weak D call TRBD1 (5 bases). There are 13 residues in the CDR3. Trimming removed 8 bases from V and 1 base from J, with 9 bases in between. CDR1 and CDR2 from the germline V gene are SEHNR and FQNEAQ (reference sequence). CDR3 amino acids: CASCGDSNQPQHF. Written as DNA, the CDR3 is TGTGCCAGCTGCGGGGACAGCAATCAGCCCCAGCATTTT.